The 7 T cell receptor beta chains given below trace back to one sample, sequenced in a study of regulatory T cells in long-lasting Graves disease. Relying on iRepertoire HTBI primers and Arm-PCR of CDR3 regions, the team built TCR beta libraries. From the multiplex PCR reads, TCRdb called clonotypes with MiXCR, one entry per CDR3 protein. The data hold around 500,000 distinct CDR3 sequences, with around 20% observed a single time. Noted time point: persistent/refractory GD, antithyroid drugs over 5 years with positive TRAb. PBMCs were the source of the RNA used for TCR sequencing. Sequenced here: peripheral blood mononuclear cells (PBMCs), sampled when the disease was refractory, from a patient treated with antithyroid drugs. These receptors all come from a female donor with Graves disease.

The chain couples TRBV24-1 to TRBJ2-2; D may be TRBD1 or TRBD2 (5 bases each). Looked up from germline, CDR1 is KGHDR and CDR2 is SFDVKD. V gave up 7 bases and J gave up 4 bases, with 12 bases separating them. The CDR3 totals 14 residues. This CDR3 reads CATRGVDTTGELFF. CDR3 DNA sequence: TGTGCCACCAGGGGGGTAGATACCACCGGGGAGCTGTTTTTT.

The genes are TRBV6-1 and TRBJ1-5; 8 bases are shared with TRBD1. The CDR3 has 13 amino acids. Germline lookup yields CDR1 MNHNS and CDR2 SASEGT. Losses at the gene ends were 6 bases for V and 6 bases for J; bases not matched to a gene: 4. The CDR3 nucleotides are TGTGCCAGCAGACGACAGGGGTCTCAGCCCCAGCATTTT. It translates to CASRRQGSQPQHF.

The CDR3 region has the DNA TGTGCCAGCAGCATCCTGGGGGGGGCCTCCTATGGCTACACCTTC. It specifies CASSILGGASYGYTF. The chain has TRBV7-2 and TRBJ1-2; D possibly corresponds to TRBD1 (6 bases). CDR3 length: 15 residues. Trimming removed 5 bases at V and 4 bases at J, with 17 bases between. The V gene's germline CDR1 is SGHTA and CDR2 FQGNSA.

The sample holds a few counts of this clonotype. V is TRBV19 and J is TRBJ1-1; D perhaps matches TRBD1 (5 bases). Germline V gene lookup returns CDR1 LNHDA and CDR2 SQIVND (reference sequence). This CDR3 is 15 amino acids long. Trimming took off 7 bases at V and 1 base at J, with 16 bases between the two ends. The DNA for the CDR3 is TGTGCCAGTAAGGTCCAGGGTGGCAGGAACACTGAAGCTTTCTTT. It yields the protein CASKVQGGRNTEAFF. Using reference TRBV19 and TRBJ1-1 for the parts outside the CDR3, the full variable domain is DGGITQSPKYLFRKEGQNVTLSCEQNLNHDAMYWYRQDPGQGLRLIYYSQIVNDFQKGDIAEGYSVSREKKESFPLTVTSAQKNPTAFYLCASKVQGGRNTEAFFGQGTRLTVV.

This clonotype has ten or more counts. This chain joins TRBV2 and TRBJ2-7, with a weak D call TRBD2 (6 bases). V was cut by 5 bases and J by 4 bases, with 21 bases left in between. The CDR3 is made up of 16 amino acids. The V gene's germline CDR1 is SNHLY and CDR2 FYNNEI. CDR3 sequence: CASSPRLGGAFYEQYF. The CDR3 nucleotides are TGTGCCAGCAGTCCGCGACTAGGAGGGGCCTTTTACGAGCAGTACTTC.

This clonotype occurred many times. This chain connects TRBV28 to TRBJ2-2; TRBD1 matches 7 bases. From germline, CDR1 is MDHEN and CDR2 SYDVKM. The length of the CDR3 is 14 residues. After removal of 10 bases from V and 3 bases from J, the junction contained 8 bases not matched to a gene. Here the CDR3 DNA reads TGTGCCATCAAGACAGGGTACGACACCGGGGAGCTGTTTTTT. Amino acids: CAIKTGYDTGELFF.

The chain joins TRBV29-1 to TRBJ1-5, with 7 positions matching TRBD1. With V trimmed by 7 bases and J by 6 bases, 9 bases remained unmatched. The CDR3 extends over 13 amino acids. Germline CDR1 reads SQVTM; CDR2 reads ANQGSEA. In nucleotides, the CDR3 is TGCAGCGATACAGGGGCGGGAGGTCAGCCCCAGCATTTT. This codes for CSDTGAGGQPQHF. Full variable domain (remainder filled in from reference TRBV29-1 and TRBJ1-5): SAVISQKPSRDICQRGTSLTIQCQVDSQVTMMFWYRQQPGQSLTLIATANQGSEATYESGFVIDKFPISRPNLTFSTLTVSNMSPEDSSIYLCSDTGAGGQPQHFGDGTRLSIL.